The rows below give T cell receptor beta chains drawn from one sample of a study of beta chain features in type 1 diabetes. Clones were read by immunoSEQ multiplex PCR, and TCRdb kept only the in-frame ones, dropping some. The sample has tens of thousands of clones; more than 45% are singletons. Sequenced material: central memory CD4+ T cells from blood. Receptors originate from a young man with type 1 diabetes. Both conserved end residues are part of each CDR3. The D gene is left open where the match is weak. Part of the rows lack a size; the others show once, few, many or a class for expanded clones.

J gene	D gene	clone size	V gene	CDR3 protein	CDR3 DNA
TRBJ1-2	TRBD1	once	TRBV19	CASSIKGTGVGYTF	TGTGCCAGTAGTATCAAAGGGACAGGGGTAGGCTACACCTTC
TRBJ2-7	-	once	TRBV19	CASSLGHLTYEQYF	TGTGCCAGTAGTCTCGGACACTTGACCTACGAGCAGTACTTC
TRBJ2-7	TRBD1	-	TRBV4-1	CASSQDLGQGYEQYF	TGCGCCAGCAGCCAAGATCTCGGACAGGGCTACGAGCAGTACTTC
TRBJ2-5	-	few	TRBV10-3	CATSKGEETQYF	TGTGCCACGAGCAAAGGGGAAGAGACCCAGTACTTC
TRBJ1-1	TRBD1	-	TRBV18	CASRDSYTEAFF	TGTGCCAGCCGGGACAGCTACACTGAAGCTTTCTTT
TRBJ2-4	-	-	TRBV6-6	CASSYVGEGKNIQYF	TGTGCCAGCAGTTACGTGGGAGAGGGAAAAAACATTCAGTACTTC
TRBJ2-5	-	few	TRBV2	CASKRAGQETQYF	TGTGCCAGCAAGCGGGCAGGGCAAGAGACCCAGTACTTC
TRBJ1-4	TRBD1	few	TRBV5-4	CASSRQGGGSNEKLFF	TGTGCCAGCAGCAGACAGGGGGGAGGGAGTAATGAAAAACTGTTTTTT
TRBJ1-2	-	-	TRBV6-5	CASSEGQYYGYTF	TGTGCCAGCAGTGAGGGACAATACTATGGCTACACCTTC
TRBJ2-1	TRBD2	-	TRBV2	CASSGTSGRGNEQFF	TGTGCCAGCAGTGGGACTAGCGGGAGGGGGAATGAGCAGTTCTTC
TRBJ2-7	TRBD1	-	TRBV5-1	CASSSRGFEQYF	TGCGCCAGCAGTTCCAGGGGGTTCGAGCAGTACTTC
TRBJ1-4	TRBD1	few	TRBV2	CASSVGQAGDEKLFF	TGTGCCAGCAGTGTGGGACAGGCTGGTGATGAAAAACTGTTTTTT
TRBJ2-5	TRBD1	-	TRBV6-1	CASVLTGSETQYF	TGTGCCAGCGTACTGACAGGGTCAGAGACCCAGTACTTC
TRBJ2-1	TRBD2	once	TRBV2	CASSLTYGLAGGSVNEQFF	TGTGCCAGCAGCCTGACTTACGGGCTAGCGGGTGGTTCGGTCAATGAGCAGTTCTTC
TRBJ2-5	TRBD1	-	TRBV5-8	CASSPGQGWETQYF	TGTGCCAGCAGCCCCGGACAGGGGTGGGAGACCCAGTACTTC
TRBJ2-7	TRBD1	-	TRBV6-5	CASRGQAYEQYF	TGTGCCAGCAGAGGACAGGCCTACGAGCAGTACTTC
TRBJ2-5	-	-	TRBV7-8	CASSLALTYQETQYF	TGTGCCAGCAGCTTAGCGCTCACTTACCAAGAGACCCAGTACTTC
TRBJ2-1	-	few	TRBV12-2	CASRSTNPGRGGEQFF	TGTGCAAGTCGCTCAACTAATCCGGGGAGAGGAGGTGAGCAGTTCTTC
TRBJ1-2	-	-	TRBV19	CASSSPQGDGYTF	TGTGCCAGTAGCTCCCCACAGGGTGATGGCTACACCTTC
TRBJ2-3	-	few	TRBV19	CASSKGGAGTDTQYF	TGTGCCAGTAGTAAAGGGGGGGCCGGCACAGATACGCAGTATTTT
TRBJ1-1	-	-	TRBV13	CASSSRMTVRPEAFF	TGTGCCAGCAGCTCGCGGATGACAGTCAGGCCTGAAGCTTTCTTT
TRBJ1-5	-	-	TRBV7-9	CASSLGGRAQPQHF	TGTGCCAGCAGCTTAGGGGGGAGGGCTCAGCCCCAGCATTTT
TRBJ2-1	TRBD2	-	TRBV12-5	CASGLGLAGDEQFF	TGTGCTAGTGGTCTCGGACTAGCGGGGGATGAGCAGTTCTTC
TRBJ2-1	-	-	TRBV11-3	CASSSQGFNEQFF	TGTGCCAGCAGCTCACAGGGTTTCAATGAGCAGTTCTTC
TRBJ2-7	-	-	TRBV6-5	CASSYRYEQYF	TGTGCCAGCAGTTACCGGTACGAGCAGTACTTC
TRBJ2-7	TRBD1	few	TRBV28	CASRTTGAYEQYF	TGTGCCAGCAGGACGACAGGGGCCTACGAGCAGTACTTC
TRBJ2-2	TRBD1	-	TRBV11-2	CASVDRGSTGELFF	TGTGCCAGCGTGGACAGGGGGAGTACCGGGGAGCTGTTTTTT
TRBJ1-1	-	-	TRBV7-2	CASKPRAGTEAFF	TGTGCCAGCAAACCGCGAGCGGGGACTGAAGCTTTCTTT
TRBJ2-3	-	-	TRBV5-1	CASSLVNSADTQYF	TGCGCCAGCAGCTTGGTTAATTCCGCAGATACGCAGTATTTT
TRBJ2-3	TRBD1	-	TRBV7-2	CASSLANAGQAAQYF	TGTGCCAGCAGCTTAGCCAACGCTGGACAGGCGGCGCAGTATTTT
TRBJ2-2	-	few	TRBV10-3	CAISAGELNTGELFF	TGTGCCATCAGTGCAGGGGAGTTGAACACCGGGGAGCTGTTTTTT
TRBJ1-2	-	-	TRBV9	CASSVVRGGYTF	TGTGCCAGCAGCGTAGTTAGGGGAGGCTACACCTTC